Reported below is one T cell receptor beta chain. Enrolment of Seattle patients took place during active infection, and they were followed longitudinally. This sample stems from a study of blood T cell repertoires in COVID-19. In the study overall: The United States, Italy and Spain were the sources of the acute and convalescent COVID-19 samples.

Germline V gene lookup returns CDR1 SGHRS and CDR2 YFSETQ. V lost 5 bases and J lost 6, with 12 bases in between. The CDR3 spans 14 residues. Original data processing: The authors estimated nucleated cell counts from reference gene primer amplification. Assay used: immunoSEQ multiplex PCR; TCRdb lists only in-frame clones, some missing. V and J calls and clone size come straight from that table; D and trimming were deduced from the DNA. The table includes roughly 240,000 clones, 86% detected once. This TCR came from a woman of 80 years or more with COVID-19, enrolled during active disease. The specimen was peripheral blood. V gene TRBV5-1 combines with J gene TRBJ2-6; D is ambiguous. For the CDR3, the DNA is TGCGCCAGCAGTGAGGTGGGTACGGCCAACGTCCTGACTTTC. The encoded protein is CASSEVGTANVLTF.